This TCR beta chain originates from a study of CD8+ T cells in alopecia areata. This clone was observed a handful of times. The target antigen is unknown. Sequencing templates came from extracted RNA that was reverse transcribed into cDNA. TCRdb keeps only in-frame clones here, not all; method: immunoSEQ multiplex PCR. Here the sample spans 110,000 to 150,000 clones, approximately 50% being singletons. General study points: In patients, TCRs were shared less clearly than in mice, and HLA may possibly be involved.

The germline CDR1 and CDR2 sequences are LGHNA and YNFKEQ. With 0 bases removed from V and 4 bases from J, the gap between germline ends came to 10 bases. This CDR3 contains 14 residues. The V and J genes are TRBV4-2 and TRBJ2-7; D is uncertain. The sample was CD4+ T cells sorted from blood, taken at week 0. The clonotype comes from a human donor with alopecia areata. The CDR3 bases are TGTGCCAGCAGCCAAGATGCCGTTCGATACGAGCAGTACTTC. It yields the protein CASSQDAVRYEQYF.